The 22 T cell receptor beta chains below come from one sample, sequenced in a study of tumor and adjacent non-tumor tissue in lung cancer. TCRbeta libraries were built with three rounds of nested PCR, modified from ARM-PCR. TCRdb called the multiplex PCR reads again in MiXCR, with one record for every CDR3 protein. This table has over 80,000 distinct CDR3 sequences, roughly 77% appearing once. No cell sorting was done before RNA was extracted from the tissue. More than 3 cm separated this lung sample from the edge of the tumor. The sample consisted of distant non-tumor lung tissue. The receptors shown here come from a woman in her forties or fifties with non-small cell lung cancer.

Comments on this clonotype: At one of its ends the junction is not consistent with the germline gene, which may arise from a read error. This chain uses TRBV6-5 with TRBJ2-4, with D unclear. CDR1 is MNHEY, CDR2 SVGAGI, per germline. CDR3 length equals 15 residues. CDR3 DNA sequence: TGTGCCAGCAGTAGCTCCCGAGTAGCCAAAAGCATTCAGTACTTC. Translating gives CASSSSRVAKSIQYF.

V usage is TRBV6-5 and J usage is TRBJ1-1, with D tentatively TRBD1 (6 bases). CDR1 and CDR2 (germline): MNHEY, SVGAGI. Trimming removed 8 bases at V and 3 bases at J, with 19 bases between. This CDR3 is 15 amino acids long. CDR3 bases: TGTGCCAGCGGCTACGGGGGGCCGGTCGACACTGAAGCTTTCTTT. Protein product: CASGYGGPVDTEAFF.

Turning to this clonotype: The conserved final phenylalanine or tryptophan is absent from the CDR3, which likely points to a read error. The limits of the CDR3 on the DNA are not certain, so only TCRdb's listed CDR3 is given. The chain has TRBV11-2 and TRBJ2-1; TRBD2, as called in the table, went unchecked against the DNA. The CDR3 is 13 amino acids in total, end residues counted. The germline V gene has CDR1 SGHAT and CDR2 FQNNGV. This chain's CDR3 is CASSLEAIGEQFS.

For this clonotype: As the CDR3 is not closed by the conserved phenylalanine or tryptophan, this likely results from a read error. The chain combines TRBV28 with TRBJ1-1; 7 positions match TRBD1. The CDR3 consists of 18 residues. The germline CDR1 and CDR2 sequences are MDHEN and SYDVKM. The trim removed 8 bases at V and 7 bases at J, leaving 25 bases unmatched. The chain's CDR3 is CASHLHPGSTGIDIEAFS. Here the CDR3 DNA reads TGTGCCAGCCACCTCCACCCGGGATCGACAGGGATCGACATTGAAGCTTTCTCT.

Concerning this clonotype itself: At one boundary the junction diverges from the germline segment, which might be a read error. This chain uses TRBV29-1 with TRBJ1-1; a weak D match, TRBD1 (6 bases). The CDR3 consists of 12 residues. Germline CDR1 SQVTM, CDR2 ANQGSEA. DNA of the CDR3: TGCAGCGTTGAGGAAGGGGACACTGAAGCCCTCTTT. Protein sequence: CSVEEGDTEALF.

Details on this clonotype: An end of the junction differs from the germline gene, which may be a read error. The chain joins TRBV6-6 to TRBJ2-5, with TRBD2 matching 9 bases. This CDR3 has 17 residues. The germline gives CDR1 MNHNY, CDR2 SVGAGI (reference sequence). CDR3 protein: CASTYSLAGGGHETQYF. CDR3 nucleotide sequence: TGTGCCAGCACTTACTCGCTTGCGGGAGGGGGCCATGAGACCCAGTACTTC.

This clonotype was observed at least ten times. The chain has TRBV28 and TRBJ1-2, with no clear D. The V gene lost 4 bases and the J gene lost 3 bases, with 6 bases spanning the gap. This CDR3 contains 12 residues. The germline gives CDR1 MDHEN, CDR2 SYDVKM. CDR3 amino acids: CASSWQDYGYTF. The CDR3, as DNA: TGTGCCAGCAGTTGGCAGGACTATGGCTACACCTTC.

CDR3 amino acids: CARRLRPLGSGTEETQYF. The CDR3 nucleotides read TGTGCCAGGCGTTTACGACCCTTAGGGAGTGGGACAGAAGAGACCCAGTACTTC. The chain has TRBV12-3 or TRBV12-4 and TRBJ2-5; 7 bases line up with TRBD1. The junction had 22 bases not matched to a gene; V was cut back by 9 bases and J by 3 bases. This CDR3 has 18 residues.

A remark on this clonotype: This CDR3 fails to terminate in the conserved phenylalanine or tryptophan, so it likely reflects a read error. This chain uses TRBV20-1 with TRBJ2-3; D gene ambiguous. V was pared by 6 bases and J by 0 bases, with 7 bases between. The CDR3 length is 12 residues. Germline V gives CDR1 DFQATT, CDR2 SNEGSKA (reference sequence). The CDR3 DNA reads as TGCAGTGCGCCGGTTAGCACAGATACGCAGTATCTT. Its protein is CSAPVSTDTQYL.

This chain uses TRBV6-6 with TRBJ2-1; D might be TRBD2 (5 bases). Germline-derived CDR1 and CDR2 are MNHNY and SVGAGI (reference sequence). Trimming shortened V by 10 bases and J by 9 bases, and 22 bases separated the two germline ends. This CDR3 is built from 14 residues. The CDR3 loop reads CANRFSTSGSEQFF. CDR3 DNA: TGTGCCAACAGATTTTCGACCAGTGGGAGTGAGCAGTTCTTC.

A remark on this clonotype: At one end the junction does not follow the germline gene, possibly because of a read error. In DNA, the CDR3 is TGTACCAGCAGCTTAGTGTCGGATGATACACAGTATTTT. Translating gives CTSSLVSDDTQYF. The chain has TRBV11-2 and TRBJ2-3, with D unresolved. The CDR3 covers 13 residues. CDR1 is SGHAT and CDR2 is FQNNGV in the germline V gene.

This clonotype was seen once. A read error is possible here, since a much larger clone lies one base away. The CDR3 carries no conserved terminal phenylalanine or tryptophan, so it likely arises from a read error. V usage is TRBV5-1 and J usage is TRBJ2-5; unclear D gene. The germline V gene has CDR1 SGHRS and CDR2 YFSETQ. The ends were cut back, 4 bases at V and 4 bases at J, with 17 bases in the middle. The CDR3 consists of 15 residues. CDR3 loop: CASSEMPASRETQYI. The DNA for the CDR3 is TGCGCCAGCAGCGAGATGCCTGCGAGTCGAGAGACCCAGTACATC.

Concerning this clonotype: The junction departs from germline at one end; a sequencing error may be responsible. The V call is TRBV29-1, the J call TRBJ1-4; 9 nucleotides match TRBD1. The CDR3 totals 12 residues. Germline assignment: CDR1 SQVTM and CDR2 ANQGSEA. This CDR3 reads CNVRQGGEKPFF. The CDR3 region has the DNA TGCAACGTTCGACAGGGGGGTGAAAAACCGTTTTTT.

This clonotype was recorded only once. Its ends do not fully match the called genes, so a read error is possible. The V call is TRBV12-3 or TRBV12-4, the J call TRBJ2-2; D gene ambiguous. The length of the CDR3 is 14 residues. CDR3 loop: CAGSLGNWTGELFF. CDR3 sequence (DNA): TGTGCCGGCAGTCTAGGGAACTGGACCGGGGAGCTGTTTTTT.

V is TRBV20-1 and J is TRBJ2-1; no clear D gene. The germline CDR1 and CDR2 sequences are DFQATT and SNEGSKA (reference sequence). The CDR3 consists of 13 residues. Trimming removed 4 bases from V and 8 bases from J, with 15 bases in between. DNA for the CDR3: TGCAGTGCTATTGGTGTTATGATAGATGAGCAGTTCTTC. This encodes CSAIGVMIDEQFF.

This clonotype was found many times. DNA of the CDR3: TGCAGTGCTCCGAGACTAGCGGGGTATGCCCAAGAGACCCAGTACTTC. Translated: CSAPRLAGYAQETQYF. V gene TRBV20-1 combines with J gene TRBJ2-5, with 11 bases matching TRBD2. V trimming: 5 bases; J trimming: 1 base; junction bases outside the gene matches: 9. Germline assignment: CDR1 DFQATT and CDR2 SNEGSKA (reference sequence). There are 16 residues in the CDR3.

This chain connects TRBV12-3 or TRBV12-4 to TRBJ1-1; possible D gene TRBD1, 5 bases. V dropped 9 bases and J dropped 0 bases, with 11 bases sitting between them. The CDR3 is 13 residues long. The CDR3 nucleotides read TGTGCCAGTACTGGGACTATGAACACTGAAGCTTTCTTT. This encodes CASTGTMNTEAFF.

This clonotype occurred a few times. Without the conserved terminal phenylalanine or tryptophan, this CDR3 likely stems from a read error. For the CDR3, the DNA is TGCAACATTGAACTGTCCGGGAGCTCCTACAATGAGCAGTTCCTC. This codes for CNIELSGSSYNEQFL. The gene calls are TRBV29-1 and TRBJ2-1; a possible D gene is TRBD2 (6 bases). Germline-derived CDR1 and CDR2 are SQVTM and ANQGSEA. This CDR3 has 15 amino acids.

Concerning this clonotype: One end of the junction varies from germline; a read error may be responsible. The gene calls are TRBV6-1 and TRBJ2-1; tentatively, D is TRBD2 (7 bases). The CDR3 is 15 amino acids. The germline CDR1 and CDR2 sequences are MNHNS and SASEGT. CDR3 amino acids: CASSLGAGAYDEQFF. The CDR3 DNA sequence: TGTGCCAGTAGCCTGGGGGCGGGGGCCTACGATGAGCAGTTCTTC.

A remark on this clonotype: Relative to the germline gene, one junction end is altered; a read error may explain this. V usage is TRBV11-2 and J usage is TRBJ1-2, with 10 bases that match TRBD1. From germline, CDR1 is SGHAT and CDR2 FQNNGV. The CDR3 extends over 15 amino acids. CDR3 sequence reads: CASRLDRGPHYGYTF. The CDR3 bases are TGTGCCAGCAGATTAGACAGGGGGCCTCACTATGGCTACACCTTC.

This clonotype was counted a few times. The junction differs from germline at one of its ends, possibly a read error. The J gene is TRBJ1-1, the V gene TRBV5-1, with D possibly being TRBD1 (5 bases). The CDR3 totals 24 residues. Germline V gene lookup returns CDR1 SGHRS and CDR2 YFSETQ. The CDR3 DNA reads TGCGCCAGCAGCCCGACCGGATGGTGGGATAGGGGTCTCCGGAAGGTGGGTTTGAACACTGAAGTTTCCTTT. It yields the protein CASSPTGWWDRGLRKVGLNTEVSF.

Of note for this clonotype: A read error may be the cause here, since a much bigger clone is one base away. The chain has TRBV5-4 and TRBJ2-3; tentatively, D is TRBD1 (5 bases). This CDR3 is built from 15 residues. The germline gives CDR1 SGHNT, CDR2 YYREEE (reference sequence). The CDR3 spells CASSLRDIRTGTHYF. DNA for the CDR3: TGTGCCAGCAGCTTGCGAGACATACGCACAGGTACGCACTATTTT.